These 29 T cell receptor beta chains were sequenced from one sample in a study of beta chain features in type 1 diabetes. The sequenced template was cDNA made from the entire isolated RNA. Measured with immunoSEQ multiplex PCR; TCRdb has only the in-frame clones, and not every one. The sample yields 900,000 or so clones, under 20% seen once. The sample comprised naive CD4+ T cells from blood. The source of these receptors is a woman between 18 and 29 years old in good health.

This clone showed up just a few times. The chain links TRBV7-9 to TRBJ1-1, with D unresolved. Germline values: CDR1 SEHNR, CDR2 FQNEAQ (reference sequence). The CDR3 sequence is 15 residues long. V was cut by 2 bases and J by 0 bases, with 10 bases left in between. For the CDR3, the DNA is TGTGCCAGCAGCTTAAGGGTGGGGATGAACACTGAAGCTTTCTTT. It translates to CASSLRVGMNTEAFF.

The rearrangement links TRBV11-3 to TRBJ2-1; 10 positions agree with TRBD2. Germline values: CDR1 SGHNT, CDR2 YENEEA. Losses at the gene ends were 6 bases for V and 5 bases for J; bases not matched to a gene: 4. The CDR3 has 14 amino acids. CDR3 sequence: CASSRTSGHNEQFF. CDR3 nucleotides: TGTGCCAGCAGTAGGACTAGCGGTCACAATGAGCAGTTCTTC.

This clone was observed a few times. The genes are TRBV7-8 and TRBJ1-5; tentative D call: TRBD1 (5 bases). This CDR3 contains 13 residues. Germline V lookup: CDR1 SGHVS, CDR2 FQNEAQ. V was clipped by 4 bases and J by 6 bases, with 10 bases between them. DNA of the CDR3: TGTGCCAGCAGCTCATCCAGGGTTCAGCCCCAGCATTTT. This translates into CASSSSRVQPQHF.

This clone was seen more than once but under ten times. V usage is TRBV7-2 and J usage is TRBJ2-1, with D possibly TRBD1 on 7 matching bases. Trimming cost V 5 bases and J 8 bases, with 16 bases left between them. The CDR3 loop spans 14 amino acids. In germline, CDR1 is SGHTA, CDR2 FQGNSA. In DNA form, the CDR3 reads TGTGCCAGCAGCCCAACGACAGGGACTTATGAGCAGTTCTTC. It yields the protein CASSPTTGTYEQFF.

This clone has only a few counts. The genes are TRBV11-2 and TRBJ2-5; D is uncertain. CDR3 length: 11 residues. Trimming removed 3 bases from V and 4 bases from J, with 3 bases in between. CDR1 SGHAT and CDR2 FQNNGV come from the germline V gene. CDR3 loop: CASSFSETQYF. CDR3 DNA sequence: TGTGCCAGCAGCTTCTCAGAGACCCAGTACTTC. Using reference TRBV11-2 and TRBJ2-5 for the parts outside the CDR3, the full variable domain is EAGVAQSPRYKIIEKRQSVAFWCNPISGHATLYWYQQILGQGPKLLIQFQNNGVVDDSQLPKDRFSAERLKGVDSTLKIQPAKLEDSAVYLCASSFSETQYFGPGTRLLVL.

The chain recombines TRBV28 with TRBJ2-1; no clear D. V was pared by 4 bases and J by 2 bases, with 18 bases between. This CDR3 comprises 17 residues. The germline V gene encodes CDR1 MDHEN and CDR2 SYDVKM. CDR3 bases: TGTGCCAGCAGTTCCGACCGGTGGCGCGACACCTACAATGAGCAGTTCTTC. Its protein is CASSSDRWRDTYNEQFF.

The V gene is TRBV7-8, the J gene TRBJ1-2; D unclear. The CDR3 contains 14 residues. From germline, CDR1 is SGHVS and CDR2 FQNEAQ. The V end lost 4 bases, the J end lost 1 base, and 10 bases lay between the germline ends. This chain's CDR3 is CASSYRTDNYGYTF. The DNA of the CDR3 is TGTGCCAGCAGCTATAGGACCGATAACTATGGCTACACCTTC.

The J gene is TRBJ1-1, the V gene TRBV15; no clear D gene. Germline V gene data show CDR1 as LNHNV and CDR2 as YYDKDF (reference sequence). This CDR3 has 15 amino acids. The V gene lost 1 base and the J gene lost 4 bases, with 13 bases spanning the gap. The CDR3, as DNA: TGTGCCACCAGCAGAGTGGAGGCGTGGGGCACTGAAGCTTTCTTT. Translation gives CATSRVEAWGTEAFF.

This rearrangement joins TRBV10-3 to TRBJ1-4; 8 bases are shared with TRBD1. The CDR3 length is 13 residues. V shed 6 bases, J shed 6 bases, and the junction held 3 bases outside the gene matches. Germline lookup yields CDR1 ENHRY and CDR2 SYGVKD. In DNA form, the CDR3 reads TGTGCCATCAGCAGGGGGCCCGATGAAAAACTGTTTTTT. The encoded protein is CAISRGPDEKLFF.

The chain joins TRBV7-9 to TRBJ2-7, with a tentative D call TRBD1 (5 bases). V shed 1 base and J shed 0 bases, with 10 bases lying between them. CDR1 is SEHNR, CDR2 FQNEAQ, per germline (reference sequence). The CDR3 contains 15 residues. This chain's CDR3 is CASSLERQSSYEQYF. The CDR3 DNA sequence: TGTGCCAGCAGCTTAGAACGACAGAGCTCCTACGAGCAGTACTTC.

V gene TRBV19 combines with J gene TRBJ1-5, with D possibly TRBD1 on 6 matching bases. V was clipped by 3 bases and J by 1 base, with 10 bases between them. CDR1 and CDR2 from the germline V gene are LNHDA and SQIVND (reference sequence). This CDR3 is 15 amino acids long. The CDR3 spells CASSITGSSNQPQHF. CDR3 nucleotides: TGTGCCAGTAGTATTACAGGGTCGAGCAATCAGCCCCAGCATTTT.

DNA of the CDR3: TGTGCCAGCTTACAGGGGCAGGAAGCCGAAGCTTTCTTT. Translating gives CASLQGQEAEAFF. The chain is built from TRBV18 and TRBJ1-1, with 7 positions matching TRBD1. J lost 8 bases, V lost 7 bases, and 10 bases had no gene match. The CDR3 loop spans 13 amino acids. Germline V gene data show CDR1 as KGHSH and CDR2 as LQKENI.

The chain combines TRBV14 with TRBJ2-5, with D tentatively TRBD1 (5 bases). Trimming removed 4 bases from V and 5 bases from J, with 17 bases in between. This CDR3 has 15 residues. Germline V CDR1 and CDR2: SGHDN, FVKESK. The CDR3 DNA sequence: TGTGCCAGCAGCCTCACACAGGAGCGTTTGGAGACCCAGTACTTC. Protein sequence: CASSLTQERLETQYF.

The chain recombines TRBV7-9 with TRBJ2-1; D is uncertain. CDR3 length: 16 residues. V lost 3 bases, J lost 0 bases, and 12 bases lay in between. CDR1 is SEHNR and CDR2 is FQNEAQ in the germline V gene (reference sequence). The CDR3 nucleotides are TGTGCCAGCAGCTTTTTCAAGGCGAGCTCCTACAATGAGCAGTTCTTC. Amino acid sequence: CASSFFKASSYNEQFF.

This chain joins TRBV7-3 and TRBJ2-3, with 7 bases fitting TRBD1. Germline V gives CDR1 SGHTA, CDR2 FQGTGA. The CDR3 spans 17 residues. With V trimmed by 5 bases and J by 5 bases, 16 bases remained unmatched. CDR3 region: CASSRKGGRGNQDTQYF. CDR3 DNA sequence: TGTGCCAGCAGCCGAAAAGGGGGCAGGGGGAACCAAGATACGCAGTATTTT.

V gene TRBV28 combines with J gene TRBJ2-5; D uncertain. The J call may be mistaken, given a closer DNA end match to TRBJ2-7. The germline V gene encodes CDR1 MDHEN and CDR2 SYDVKM. CDR3 size: 12 residues. The CDR3 loop reads CASRRRTYEQYF. For the CDR3, the DNA is TGTGCCAGCAGACGCCGGACGTACGAGCAGTACTTC.

This clone turned up a few times. The chain employs TRBV5-5 and TRBJ2-5; D is uncertain. The CDR3 loop spans 13 amino acids. Per the germline V gene, CDR1 is SGHKS and CDR2 is YYEKEE (reference sequence). V lost 0 bases, J lost 2 bases, and 5 bases lay in between. The CDR3 reads CASSLVTQETQYF. In DNA form, the CDR3 reads TGTGCCAGCAGCTTGGTGACTCAAGAGACCCAGTACTTC.

This chain links TRBV6-5 with TRBJ2-3, with a possible D match to TRBD1 (5 bases). The CDR3 totals 14 residues. Trimming removed 6 bases from V and 0 bases from J, with 10 bases in between. Germline assignment: CDR1 MNHEY and CDR2 SVGAGI. The CDR3 DNA reads TGTGCCAGCAGATCAGGGTTGAGCACAGATACGCAGTATTTT. This codes for CASRSGLSTDTQYF.

J is TRBJ2-1 and V is TRBV18, with TRBD2 as a possible D gene (6 bases). Trimming left V 6 bases short and J 4 bases short, with 10 bases between. Germline V gene data show CDR1 as KGHSH and CDR2 as LQKENI. The CDR3 has 13 residues. This CDR3 is CASSRAGYNEQFF. In nucleotides, the CDR3 is TGTGCCAGCTCCCGGGCGGGGTACAATGAGCAGTTCTTC.

Only a few counts were recorded for this clone. The chain joins TRBV2 to TRBJ2-1; the match to TRBD2 covers 11 bases. The J segment lost 11 bases and the V segment lost 4 bases, leaving 1 base of the junction unmatched. CDR3 size: 12 residues. Germline CDR1 reads SNHLY; CDR2 reads FYNNEI. CDR3 sequence (DNA): TGTGCCAGCAGTGCTAGCGGGAGGAAGCAGTTCTTC. Translated, it gives CASSASGRKQFF.

The DNA for the CDR3 is TGTGCCAGCAGTGTAGTCTGGACGTCCTACGAGCAGTACTTC. Translation: CASSVVWTSYEQYF. The V gene is TRBV27, the J gene TRBJ2-5; D ambiguous. The end of the DNA is better explained by TRBJ2-7, so the J call may be wrong. The germline V gene encodes CDR1 MNHEY and CDR2 SMNVEV (reference sequence). The CDR3 sequence is 14 residues long.

This clone came up a few times. CDR3 nucleotides: TGTGCCATAAACGGACAACTAGGGGAAAATGAGCAGTTCTTC. Translated: CAINGQLGENEQFF. The genes are TRBV10-3 and TRBJ2-1, with D perhaps given as TRBD1 or TRBD2 (5 bases each). CDR3 length equals 14 residues. Trimming removed 9 bases at V and 7 bases at J, with 19 bases between. Per germline, CDR1 ENHRY and CDR2 SYGVKD.

A few counts support this clone. The chain combines TRBV13 with TRBJ1-2, with D hard to call. Trimming shortened V by 5 bases and J by 8 bases, and 15 bases separated the two germline ends. The CDR3 length is 13 residues. The germline V gene encodes CDR1 PRHDT and CDR2 FYEKMQ (reference sequence). The CDR3 reads CASSPIPHHGYTF. CDR3 nucleotides: TGTGCCAGCAGCCCTATCCCCCACCACGGCTACACCTTC.

This chain links TRBV18 with TRBJ1-1, with no clear D. V lost 3 bases, J lost 8 bases, and 13 bases lay in between. The germline V gene has CDR1 KGHSH and CDR2 LQKENI. The CDR3 length is 13 residues. CDR3 DNA sequence: TGTGCCAGCTCACCCACCCATGGAGGGGAAGCTTTCTTT. Its protein is CASSPTHGGEAFF.

The chain joins TRBV4-3 to TRBJ2-3; unclear D gene. This CDR3 has 14 amino acids. Trimming stripped 4 bases from V and 2 bases from J, with 10 bases between. Per the germline V gene, CDR1 is LGHNA and CDR2 is YSLEER. CDR3 DNA sequence: TGCGCCAGCAGCCCAGTCGTTCACACAGATACGCAGTATTTT. Encoded protein: CASSPVVHTDTQYF.

This clone was detected a few times. Distinct nucleotide sequences in the sample also encode this CDR3. V gene TRBV15 combines with J gene TRBJ2-5, with D maybe TRBD1 (6 bases). The CDR3 consists of 14 residues. With 0 bases removed from V and 5 bases from J, the gap between germline ends came to 10 bases. Germline V gene lookup returns CDR1 LNHNV and CDR2 YYDKDF (reference sequence). The CDR3, as DNA: TGTGCCACCAGCAGAGACAGGGGCAGGGAGACCCAGTACTTC. Translation: CATSRDRGRETQYF. The complete variable domain, with remaining parts taken from reference TRBV15 and TRBJ2-5, reads DAMVIQNPRYQVTQFGKPVTLSCSQTLNHNVMYWYQQKSSQAPKLLFHYYDKDFNNEADTPDNFQSRRPNTSFCFLDIRSPGLGDTAMYLCATSRDRGRETQYFGPGTRLLVL.

The gene calls are TRBV5-6 and TRBJ2-1; 8 nucleotides agree with TRBD2. The CDR3 runs to 16 residues. Germline V gives CDR1 SGHDT, CDR2 YYEEEE. With V trimmed by 2 bases and J by 4 bases, 8 bases remained unmatched. CDR3 bases: TGTGCCAGCAGCTTTAGCCCCGGGACTAGGTACAATGAGCAGTTCTTC. Protein sequence: CASSFSPGTRYNEQFF.

This chain joins TRBV29-1 and TRBJ2-3; D remains unclear. Deletions cut 0 bases from V and 5 bases from J, with 12 bases between. The CDR3 is 14 residues long. CDR1 and CDR2 (germline): SQVTM, ANQGSEA. The CDR3 here is CSVEENLMGDTQYF. The CDR3, as DNA: TGCAGCGTTGAAGAAAATCTCATGGGAGATACGCAGTATTTT.

The chain couples TRBV28 to TRBJ2-1; 9 positions agree with TRBD1. From germline, CDR1 is MDHEN and CDR2 SYDVKM. The CDR3 has 15 amino acids. J lost 0 bases, V lost 9 bases, and 6 bases had no gene match. CDR3 residues: CASRTGASSYNEQFF. DNA for the CDR3: TGTGCCAGTAGGACAGGGGCGAGCTCCTACAATGAGCAGTTCTTC.